The text below deals with one T cell receptor beta chain. The target antigen is unknown. Sequencing was performed with immunoSEQ multiplex PCR; in TCRdb, only in-frame clones are kept and a portion is missing. The table shows about 35,000 clones, with roughly 90% occurring only once. These data originate in a study of chemoradiotherapy in HPV16-positive cancers. Turning to the study itself: Candidate HPV-specific T-cell clones and common TCR motifs came from functional assays in two HPV16-positive patients. Whole-study results and caveats: HPV-specific T cells were functionally defined from only a couple of HPV16-positive patients. Better recurrence-free survival went with HPV-responsive T-cell expansion in HPV16-positive patients.

The specimen comprised blood, sampled from a patient who underwent chemoradiotherapy. This receptor was taken from a human donor with HPV-associated anogenital cancer.

This CDR3 is CASSLGQIPANTGELFF. In DNA form, the CDR3 reads TGCGCCAGCAGCTTGGGACAGATCCCCGCGAACACCGGGGAGCTGTTTTTT. The chain carries TRBV5-1 and TRBJ2-2; TRBD1 is a possible D gene (5 bases). The CDR3 has 17 amino acids. CDR1 and CDR2 from the germline V gene are SGHRS and YFSETQ. V shed 0 bases and J shed 0 bases, with 12 bases lying between them.